Listed below are T cell receptor beta chains from one sample, sequenced in a study of blood T cell repertoires in COVID-19. Only in-frame clones appear in the TCRdb table, and some are missing; sequencing was by immunoSEQ multiplex PCR. This table has about 18,000 clones, just over 90% appearing once. The sequenced material came from peripheral blood. These receptors originate from a human donor in a cohort sampled during active COVID-19. Both conserved end residues are part of each CDR3. D genes are given only for firm matches. Clone sizes are given selectively: once, few, many, or a class where the clone is expanded.

16	TRBD2	TRBV13	TRBJ2-3	-	CASSPGERGVTDTQYF	TGTGCCAGCAGCCCCGGGGAGCGGGGGGTTACAGATACGCAGTATTTT
17	TRBD2	TRBV7-2	TRBJ2-1	-	CASSATTSGRAPGEQFF	TGTGCCAGCAGCGCTACCACTAGCGGGAGGGCCCCAGGTGAGCAGTTCTTC
14	-	TRBV29-1	TRBJ1-4	-	CSVTRGGADEKLFF	TGCAGCGTGACTAGGGGGGGCGCCGACGAAAAACTGTTTTTT
13	-	TRBV10-3	TRBJ1-2	-	CAISLRDTEGYTF	TGTGCCATCAGTCTCCGGGACACCGAGGGCTACACCTTC
14	TRBD1	TRBV18	TRBJ1-2	-	CASSPRQGRHGYTF	TGTGCCAGCTCACCAAGACAGGGACGCCATGGCTACACCTTC
14	-	TRBV7-6	TRBJ2-7	-	CANQYPGPPYEQYF	TGTGCCAACCAATACCCAGGGCCGCCCTACGAGCAGTACTTC
14	-	TRBV7-6	TRBJ2-3	-	CASSKDSPADTQYF	TGTGCCAGCAGCAAAGACAGTCCTGCAGATACGCAGTATTTT
15	-	TRBV5-1	TRBJ2-5	-	CASSPEARNQETQYF	TGCGCCAGCAGCCCAGAGGCCCGTAACCAAGAGACCCAGTACTTC
13	-	TRBV5-1	TRBJ1-1	few	CASSTTTGDEAFF	TGCGCCAGCAGCACAACTACAGGAGATGAAGCTTTCTTT
15	TRBD2	TRBV5-1	TRBJ2-5	-	CASSLESSGKETQYF	TGCGCCAGCAGCTTGGAATCTAGCGGCAAAGAGACCCAGTACTTC
13	-	TRBV30	TRBJ1-4	-	CAWSGQGNEKLFF	TGTGCCTGGAGTGGGCAGGGTAATGAAAAACTGTTTTTT
12	-	TRBV5-1	TRBJ1-2	-	CASSLGQDGYTF	TGCGCCAGCAGCTTGGGCCAGGATGGCTACACCTTC
17	TRBD2	TRBV5-1	TRBJ2-5	-	CASSPEARTSFRETQYF	TGCGCCAGCAGCCCGGAGGCCCGGACTAGCTTCCGGGAGACCCAGTACTTC
13	-	TRBV30	TRBJ1-5	-	CAWSGGVYQPQHF	TGTGCCTGGAGTGGGGGGGTTTATCAGCCCCAGCATTTT
15	TRBD2	TRBV7-3	TRBJ2-3	-	CASSSTSGLRDTQYF	TGTGCCAGCAGCTCGACTAGCGGGTTGCGGGATACGCAGTATTTT
13	-	TRBV20-1	TRBJ1-2	once	CSASLQGSYGYTF	TGCAGTGCTAGTCTGCAGGGTTCGTATGGCTACACCTTC
13	-	TRBV19	TRBJ2-1	-	CASSIKRDSPQFF	TGTGCCAGTAGTATCAAAAGGGACTCCCCACAGTTCTTC
22	-	TRBV1	TRBJ1-6	-	CTSSPFSHRDRKVRNYNSPLHF	TGCACCAGCAGTCCTTTTTCCCACCGGGACAGAAAGGTCCGGAACTATAATTCACCCCTCCACTTT